This TCR beta chain was found in a study of siplizumab effects on memory and regulatory T cells. Study-wide results and caveats: An assignable phenotype, naive or memory, was missing from roughly 77-94% of proliferating CD4+ or CD8+ clones. Unstimulated subset assignment was obtained for only a minor fraction of alloreactive clones. Mappable CD4+ clones that were alloreactive averaged about 69% Treg-derived with siplizumab versus 25% to 30% in controls. Naive T cells were seemingly more diverse than memory cells, and major contributions to the alloresponse seemed to be made by them.

The data were produced by immunoSEQ multiplex PCR, yet TCRdb's version contains in-frame clones alone and is incomplete. The table has over 85,000 clones, 93% seen once. As for this clone: Its antigen is currently unknown. A junction end diverges from the germline sequence, so it may reflect a read error. This specimen includes other DNA sequences encoding the same CDR3.

Germline V CDR1 and CDR2: MGHRA, YSYEKL. This CDR3 comprises 14 residues. This TCR was sampled from a human donor in good health. J is TRBJ1-1 and V is TRBV4-1, with a weak D call TRBD1 (5 bases). Sequenced: CD8+ T cells sorted from blood. CDR3 sequence (DNA): TGCGCCAGCAGCCCGGCGGGGGAGAACACCGAAGCTTTCTTT. Translated: CASSPAGENTEAFF.